The clone carrying this TCR beta chain was seen only a few times. MiXCR was run by TCRdb on the RT-PCR reads, yielding one entry per CDR3 protein. Among almost 700,000 distinct CDR3 sequences listed, approximately 15% were seen once. Material for sequencing was memory CD4+ T cells from blood. This receptor was taken from a female donor in good health, serving as a healthy control.

The CDR3 reads CASSQSGGLAGGDTQYF. The CDR3, as DNA: TGTGCCAGCAGCCAATCCGGAGGGCTAGCGGGAGGAGATACGCAGTATTTT. The chain uses TRBV4-2 and TRBJ2-3; 11 bases match TRBD2. V shed 2 bases, J shed 5 bases, and the junction held 9 bases outside the gene matches. This CDR3 has 17 residues. CDR1 and CDR2 (germline): LGHNA, YNFKEQ.